Listed here is a single T cell receptor (beta chain). This sample is part of a study of shared clonotypes between healthy human individuals. Across the study: Researchers assigned three CD4 naive, three CD4 memory, two CD8 naive and one CD8 memory plate to each donor.

TCRdb keeps only in-frame clones here, not all; method: immunoSEQ multiplex PCR. The sample records a few million clones, over 85% being singletons. The length of the CDR3 is 14 residues. Per germline, CDR1 SQVTM and CDR2 ANQGSEA. The ends lost 5 bases at V and 4 bases at J; junction bases unmatched: 7. Naive CD8 isolation took CD45RO-negative cells positively selected for CCR7 and excluded terminally differentiated effector memory CD45RA+ cells. Each donor was a Caucasian adult residing in Nashville, Tennessee. The receptor was derived from a man aged 18-30 years in good health. Some clones in this sample may be carry-over from other donors' samples. What was sequenced was naive CD8+ T cells from PBMCs. The chain couples TRBV29-1 to TRBJ2-1, with 8 bases fitting TRBD1. The CDR3, as DNA: TGCAGCGTTAGGACAGGGCGGGATTACAATGAGCAGTTCTTC. It codes for CSVRTGRDYNEQFF.